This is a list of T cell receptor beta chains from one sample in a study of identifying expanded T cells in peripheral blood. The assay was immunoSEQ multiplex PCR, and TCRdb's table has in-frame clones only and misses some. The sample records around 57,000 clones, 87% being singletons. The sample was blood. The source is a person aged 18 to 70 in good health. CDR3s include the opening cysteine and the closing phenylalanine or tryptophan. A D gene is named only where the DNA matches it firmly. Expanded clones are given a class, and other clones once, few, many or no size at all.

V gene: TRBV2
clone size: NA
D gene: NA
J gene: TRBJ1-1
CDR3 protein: CASSPGRVNTEAFF
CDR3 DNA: TGTGCCAGCAGCCCCGGACGGGTTAACACTGAAGCTTTCTTT

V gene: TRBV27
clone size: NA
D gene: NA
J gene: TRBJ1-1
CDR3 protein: CASSLNQGAAFF
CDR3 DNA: TGTGCCAGCAGCCTTAACCAGGGTGCAGCTTTCTTT

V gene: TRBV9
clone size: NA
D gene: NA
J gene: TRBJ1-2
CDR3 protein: CASSVGPEHQLYYGYTF
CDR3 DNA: TGTGCCAGCAGCGTGGGCCCGGAGCACCAGCTATACTATGGCTACACCTTC

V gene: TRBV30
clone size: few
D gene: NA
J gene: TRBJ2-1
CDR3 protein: CAWSEQDYNEQFF
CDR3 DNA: TGTGCCTGGAGTGAGCAGGATTACAATGAGCAGTTCTTC

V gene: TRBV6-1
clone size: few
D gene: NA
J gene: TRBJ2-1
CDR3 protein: CASRAGPDPYNEQFF
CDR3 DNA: TGTGCCAGCAGGGCGGGACCGGACCCTTACAATGAGCAGTTCTTC

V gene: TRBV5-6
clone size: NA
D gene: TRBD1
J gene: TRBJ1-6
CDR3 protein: CASNWQGARNSPLHF
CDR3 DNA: TGTGCCAGCAACTGGCAGGGGGCGAGGAATTCACCCCTCCACTTT

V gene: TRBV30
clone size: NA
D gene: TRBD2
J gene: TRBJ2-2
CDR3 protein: CACQTSGRRFF
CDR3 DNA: TGTGCCTGCCAAACTAGCGGGCGGCGGTTTTTT

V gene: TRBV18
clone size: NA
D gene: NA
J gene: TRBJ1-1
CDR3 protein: CASSPGQLNTEAFF
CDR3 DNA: TGTGCCAGCTCGCCTGGACAGTTGAACACTGAAGCTTTCTTT

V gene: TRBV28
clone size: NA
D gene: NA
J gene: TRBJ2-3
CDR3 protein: CASSLDSLRFEATQYF
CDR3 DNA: TGTGCCAGCAGTTTGGACAGTCTCCGCTTTGAGGCTACGCAGTATTTT

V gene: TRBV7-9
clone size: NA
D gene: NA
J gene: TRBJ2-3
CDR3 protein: CASNPGLSTDTQYF
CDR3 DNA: TGTGCCAGCAACCCGGGACTTAGCACAGATACGCAGTATTTT

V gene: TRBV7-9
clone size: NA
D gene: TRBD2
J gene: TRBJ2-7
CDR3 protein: CASSLGTTYEQYF
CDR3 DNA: TGTGCCAGCAGCTTGGGGACTACCTACGAGCAGTACTTC

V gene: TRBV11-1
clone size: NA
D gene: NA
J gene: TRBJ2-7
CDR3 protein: CASRRGQSYEQYF
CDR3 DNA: TGTGCCAGCAGGCGGGGACAGTCCTACGAGCAGTACTTC

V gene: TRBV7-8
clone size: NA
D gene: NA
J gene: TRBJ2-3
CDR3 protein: CASSYGGANTDTQYF
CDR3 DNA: TGTGCCAGCAGTTACGGGGGCGCGAACACAGATACGCAGTATTTT

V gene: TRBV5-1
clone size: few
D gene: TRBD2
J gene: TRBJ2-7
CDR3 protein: CASSPGTSGDYEQYF
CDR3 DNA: TGCGCCAGCAGCCCGGGGACTAGCGGGGACTACGAGCAGTACTTC

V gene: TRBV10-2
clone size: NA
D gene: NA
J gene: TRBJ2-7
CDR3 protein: CASRDSYEQYF
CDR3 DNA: TGCGCCAGCAGGGACTCCTACGAGCAGTACTTC

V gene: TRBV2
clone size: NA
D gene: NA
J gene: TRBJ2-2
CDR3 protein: CASQWDTQSAGELFF
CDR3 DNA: TGTGCCAGCCAATGGGACACCCAGTCGGCCGGGGAGCTGTTTTTT

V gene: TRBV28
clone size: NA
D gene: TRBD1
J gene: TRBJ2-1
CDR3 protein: CASSYDPISGGNEQFF
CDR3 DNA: TGTGCCAGCAGTTACGATCCAATCTCAGGGGGCAATGAGCAGTTCTTC

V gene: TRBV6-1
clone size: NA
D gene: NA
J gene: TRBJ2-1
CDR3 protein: CASSEAQTLQFF
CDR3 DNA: TGTGCCAGCAGTGAGGCCCAGACCCTGCAGTTCTTC

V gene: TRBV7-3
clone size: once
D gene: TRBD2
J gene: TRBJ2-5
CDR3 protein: CASSLNGLAGAETQYF
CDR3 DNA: TGTGCCAGCAGCCTGAATGGACTAGCGGGGGCAGAGACCCAGTACTTC

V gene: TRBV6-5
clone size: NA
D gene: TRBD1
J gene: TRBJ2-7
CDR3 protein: CASSYLRQGAYEQYF
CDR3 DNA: TGTGCCAGCAGTTACCTCCGACAGGGAGCCTACGAGCAGTACTTC

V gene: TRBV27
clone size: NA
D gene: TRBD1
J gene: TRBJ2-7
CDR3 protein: CASSRALPAGTGGRTYEQYF
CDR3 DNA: TGTGCCAGCAGTCGCGCCCTTCCGGCCGGGACAGGGGGTCGGACCTACGAGCAGTACTTC

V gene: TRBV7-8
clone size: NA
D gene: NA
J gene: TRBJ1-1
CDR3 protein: CASSLLFNTEAFF
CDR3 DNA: TGTGCCAGCAGCTTATTGTTTAACACTGAAGCTTTCTTT

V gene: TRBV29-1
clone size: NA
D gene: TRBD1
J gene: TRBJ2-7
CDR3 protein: CSVEGTGAGEQYF
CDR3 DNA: TGCAGCGTTGAGGGGACAGGGGCCGGCGAGCAGTACTTC

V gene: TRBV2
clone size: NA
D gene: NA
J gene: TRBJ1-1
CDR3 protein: CASSQTGLMMNTEAFF
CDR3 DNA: TGTGCCAGCAGTCAAACAGGGTTAATGATGAACACTGAAGCTTTCTTT

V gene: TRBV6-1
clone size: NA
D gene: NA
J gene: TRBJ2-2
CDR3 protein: CASSEAGGPGELFF
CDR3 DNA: TGTGCCAGCAGTGAAGCGGGGGGGCCCGGGGAGCTGTTTTTT

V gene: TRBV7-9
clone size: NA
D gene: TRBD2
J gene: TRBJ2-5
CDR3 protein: CASSPGTSGGVETQYF
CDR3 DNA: TGTGCCAGCAGCCCCGGGACTAGCGGGGGGGTAGAGACCCAGTACTTC

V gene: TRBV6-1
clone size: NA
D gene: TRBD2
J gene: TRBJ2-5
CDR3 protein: CASSLTSGGQETQYF
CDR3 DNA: TGTGCCAGCAGTTTGACTAGCGGGGGGCAAGAGACCCAGTACTTC

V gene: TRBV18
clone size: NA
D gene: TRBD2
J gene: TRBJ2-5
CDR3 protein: CASSPPRLAGEETQYF
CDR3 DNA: TGTGCCAGCTCACCACCCCGGCTAGCGGGGGAAGAGACCCAGTACTTC

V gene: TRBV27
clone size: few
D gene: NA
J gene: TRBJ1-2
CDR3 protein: CASSFSGYGYGYTF
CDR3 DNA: TGTGCCAGCAGTTTCTCGGGGTACGGCTATGGCTACACCTTC

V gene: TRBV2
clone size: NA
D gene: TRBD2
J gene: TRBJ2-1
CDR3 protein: CASSGLAGLTYNEQFF
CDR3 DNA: TGTGCCAGCAGTGGCTTAGCGGGTCTCACCTACAATGAGCAGTTCTTC

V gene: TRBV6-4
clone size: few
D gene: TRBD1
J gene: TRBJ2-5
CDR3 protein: CASSDGTGGQETQYF
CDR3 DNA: TGTGCCAGCAGTGACGGGACAGGGGGCCAAGAGACCCAGTACTTC

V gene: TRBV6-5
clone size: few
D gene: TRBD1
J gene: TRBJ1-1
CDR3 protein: CASRGQGATEAFF
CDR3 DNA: TGTGCCAGCAGAGGACAGGGGGCGACTGAAGCTTTCTTT

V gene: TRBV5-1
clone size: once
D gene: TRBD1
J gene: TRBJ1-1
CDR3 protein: CASSAGQGRNTEAFF
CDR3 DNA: TGCGCCAGCAGCGCCGGACAGGGGAGGAACACTGAAGCTTTCTTT